One and the same sample provided the 17 T cell receptor beta chains below, sequenced in a study of cytomegalovirus exposure and HLA in healthy donors. Researchers ran the PCR with 60 Vbeta and 13 Jbeta primers. Using immunoSEQ multiplex PCR, the repertoire was profiled, and TCRdb retains in-frame clones only, with some absent. Of 200,000 to 250,000 clones listed, approximately 68% are singletons. Sequenced input: PBMCs. These receptors all come from a woman aged 25 to 45 in good health and CMV-seronegative.

This chain links TRBV2 with TRBJ1-4; D uncertain. Looked up from germline, CDR1 is SNHLY and CDR2 is FYNNEI. V lost 6 bases to trimming and J lost 7 bases, with 18 bases between them. The CDR3 covers 15 residues. The CDR3 region is CASSSKGGGFEKLFF. The CDR3, as DNA: TGTGCCAGCAGCTCTAAAGGAGGAGGTTTTGAAAAACTGTTTTTT.

The rearrangement links TRBV6-1 to TRBJ2-7; no clear D gene. V was trimmed by 5 bases and J by 3 bases, leaving 5 bases between them. Germline lookup yields CDR1 MNHNS and CDR2 SASEGT. The CDR3 spans 11 residues. This CDR3 reads CASSPNYEQYF. The CDR3 DNA follows: TGTGCCAGCAGTCCTAACTACGAGCAGTACTTC.

The gene calls are TRBV7-6 and TRBJ1-5; the D is unclear. CDR3 length: 14 amino acids. CDR1 is SGHVS, CDR2 FNYEAQ, per germline. V lost 4 bases, J lost 6 bases, and 13 bases lay in between. For the CDR3, the DNA is TGTGCCAGCAGCTACGAAGGATCGGGTCAGCCCCAGCATTTT. Protein: CASSYEGSGQPQHF. The whole variable domain, filled in from reference TRBV7-6 and TRBJ1-5, reads GAGVSQSPRYKVTKRGQDVALRCDPISGHVSLYWYRQALGQGPEFLTYFNYEAQQDKSGLPNDRFSAERPEGSISTLTIQRTEQRDSAMYRCASSYEGSGQPQHFGDGTRLSIL.

The rearrangement joins TRBV30 to TRBJ1-1, with a possible D match to TRBD1 (5 bases). The CDR3 spans 12 residues. Trimming took off 4 bases at V and 7 bases at J, with 13 bases between the two ends. Per the germline V gene, CDR1 is GTSNPN and CDR2 is SVGIG (reference sequence). The CDR3 DNA follows: TGTGCCTGGACTTCGGGGGGTGGTGAAGCTTTCTTT. It specifies CAWTSGGGEAFF.

The V gene is TRBV10-3, the J gene TRBJ2-7, with 9 bases matching TRBD2. The V gene end was trimmed by 8 bases and the J gene end by 5 bases; junction bases not matched to a gene: 4. CDR3 length: 12 residues. Germline-derived CDR1 and CDR2 are ENHRY and SYGVKD. This chain's CDR3 is CAIRSGSDEQYF. The CDR3 DNA sequence: TGTGCCATCCGTAGCGGGAGCGACGAGCAGTACTTC.

This chain's CDR3 is CASSLVSSGNTGELFF. The CDR3 DNA is TGCGCCAGCAGCTTGGTGTCTAGCGGGAATACCGGGGAGCTGTTTTTT. The rearrangement joins TRBV5-1 to TRBJ2-2; 9 bases agree with TRBD2. The germline gives CDR1 SGHRS, CDR2 YFSETQ. The V gene end was trimmed by 0 bases and the J gene end by 5 bases; junction bases not matched to a gene: 5. There are 16 residues in the CDR3.

This clone was detected only once. This rearrangement joins TRBV7-3 to TRBJ2-1; D might be TRBD2 (6 bases). Trimming removed 0 bases at V and 4 bases at J, with 10 bases between. In germline, CDR1 is SGHTA, CDR2 FQGTGA. The CDR3 has 15 residues. Here the CDR3 DNA reads TGTGCCAGCAGCTTAACCGGGGGAGAATACAATGAGCAGTTCTTC. It codes for CASSLTGGEYNEQFF.

CDR3 region: CASSPLGLAGRFSSYEQYF. The DNA for the CDR3 is TGTGCCAGCAGCCCCTTAGGATTAGCGGGGAGATTCAGCTCCTACGAGCAGTACTTC. The chain couples TRBV11-1 to TRBJ2-7; the match to TRBD2 covers 8 bases. CDR1 is SGHAT, CDR2 FQDESV, per germline (reference sequence). J was trimmed by 0 bases and V by 5 bases; bases with no gene match: 18. The CDR3 sequence is 19 residues long. Full variable domain (outside the CDR3, taken from reference TRBV11-1 and TRBJ2-7): EAEVAQSPRYKITEKSQAVAFWCDPISGHATLYWYRQILGQGPELLVQFQDESVVDDSQLPKDRFSAERLKGVDSTLKIQPAELGDSAMYLCASSPLGLAGRFSSYEQYFGPGTRLTVT.

V and J are TRBV28 and TRBJ1-3; TRBD1 matches 7 bases. In germline, CDR1 is MDHEN, CDR2 SYDVKM. The CDR3 length is 13 residues. Trimming cost V 7 bases and J 4 bases; bases outside gene matches: 4. The CDR3 sequence: CASTTGYGNTIYF. In DNA form, the CDR3 reads TGTGCCAGCACGACAGGGTACGGAAACACCATATATTTT.

The sample holds a few counts of this clone. The sample contains more than one DNA sequence encoding this CDR3. This sequence joins TRBV9 and TRBJ2-1; TRBD2 is a possible D gene (6 bases). CDR3 length: 15 residues. Germline V lookup: CDR1 SGDLS, CDR2 YYNGEE. V was cut by 0 bases and J by 3 bases, with 10 bases left in between. As DNA, the CDR3 is TGTGCCAGCAGCGTAGCCGGGAGTGACTACAATGAGCAGTTCTTC. Its translation: CASSVAGSDYNEQFF.

V and J are TRBV7-8 and TRBJ1-2; 10 bases are shared with TRBD1. V was pared by 5 bases and J by 0 bases, with 9 bases of the junction left unmatched. Per germline, CDR1 SGHVS and CDR2 FQNEAQ. The CDR3 consists of 17 residues. This CDR3 is CASSLRDRGQANYGYTF. The CDR3 nucleotides read TGTGCCAGCAGCCTCCGGGACAGGGGCCAAGCTAACTATGGCTACACCTTC. Looking up the rest from reference TRBV7-8 and TRBJ1-2 gives the full variable domain: GAGVSQSPRYKVAKRGQDVALRCDPISGHVSLFWYQQALGQGPEFLTYFQNEAQLDKSGLPSDRFFAERPEGSVSTLKIQRTQQEDSAVYLCASSLRDRGQANYGYTFGSGTRLTVV.

The J gene is TRBJ2-7, the V gene TRBV6-5; D ambiguous. The CDR3 has 11 amino acids. Trimming pared 4 bases from V and 4 bases from J, leaving 5 bases between. Germline V CDR1 and CDR2: MNHEY, SVGAGI. CDR3: CASSFRYEQYF. In DNA, the CDR3 is TGTGCCAGCAGTTTCAGATACGAGCAGTACTTC.

The chain recombines TRBV5-6 with TRBJ1-1; TRBD1 matches at 8 bases. V trimming: 0 bases; J trimming: 3 bases; junction bases outside the gene matches: 1. From germline, CDR1 is SGHDT and CDR2 YYEEEE. CDR3 length: 14 amino acids. Here the CDR3 reads CASSLGQGYTEAFF. For the CDR3, the DNA is TGTGCCAGCAGCTTGGGACAGGGGTACACTGAAGCTTTCTTT.

The V call is TRBV2, the J call TRBJ2-6; no reliable D call. The ends were cut back, 8 bases at V and 0 bases at J, with 17 bases in the middle. Germline V gene sequence: CDR1 SNHLY, CDR2 FYNNEI. The CDR3 has 17 amino acids. The CDR3 here is CASQSFLSHSGANVLTF. Here the CDR3 DNA reads TGTGCCAGCCAAAGTTTCCTAAGTCACTCTGGGGCCAACGTCCTGACTTTC.

The rearrangement uses TRBV6-5 and TRBJ1-2; no clear D gene. V lost 5 bases to trimming and J lost 5 bases, with 15 bases between them. CDR1 MNHEY and CDR2 SVGAGI come from the germline V gene. This CDR3 has 14 residues. The chain's CDR3 is CASSPWESGYGYTF. The CDR3 DNA sequence: TGTGCCAGCAGTCCTTGGGAGTCAGGATATGGCTACACCTTC.

The chain carries TRBV29-1 and TRBJ2-3; the match to TRBD2 covers 10 bases. Germline trimming cut 5 bases from V and 0 bases from J; bases unmatched to any gene: 5. The CDR3 consists of 15 residues. Germline V gene sequence: CDR1 SQVTM, CDR2 ANQGSEA. In nucleotides, the CDR3 is TGCAGCGTTATACTAGCGGGGACTAGCACAGATACGCAGTATTTT. As protein: CSVILAGTSTDTQYF.

This clone was counted a few times. J is TRBJ2-3 and V is TRBV6-1, with 8 bases that match TRBD1. V lost 8 bases to trimming and J lost 5 bases; unmatched junction nucleotides: 12. This CDR3 comprises 15 residues. Per the germline V gene, CDR1 is MNHNS and CDR2 is SASEGT. Here the CDR3 DNA reads TGTGCCAGCGAACTAACGCAGGGGGCTTTAGATACGCAGTATTTT. Amino acids: CASELTQGALDTQYF.